These T cell receptor beta chains were read from a single sample in a study of cytomegalovirus exposure and HLA in healthy donors. Libraries were prepared by immunoSEQ multiplex PCR; TCRdb keeps only in-frame clonotypes and omits some of them. The repertoire holds 75,000 to 95,000 clones, approximately 60% seen once, with roughly 21% in the top ten. The sample comprised PBMCs. These receptors all come from a woman between 45 and 65 years old in good health and CMV-seropositive. Each CDR3 is given with its conserved first and last residue.

j_call: TRBJ2-3; v_call: TRBV19; cdr3_aa: CASTSIGGGTDTQYF
j_call: TRBJ1-3; v_call: TRBV20-1; cdr3_aa: CSAPRGNTIYF
j_call: TRBJ1-6; v_call: TRBV18; cdr3_aa: CASSSGQGWNSPLHF
j_call: TRBJ2-5; v_call: TRBV6-5; cdr3_aa: CASSYGLAGGETQYF
j_call: TRBJ1-2; v_call: TRBV5-4; cdr3_aa: CASSLGLQGANYGYTF
j_call: TRBJ2-7; v_call: TRBV6-5; cdr3_aa: CASSYGGGTDEQYF
j_call: TRBJ1-2; v_call: TRBV7-3; cdr3_aa: CASSLVPRSGGYTF
j_call: TRBJ1-1; v_call: TRBV6-1; cdr3_aa: CASSGTPDTEAFF
j_call: TRBJ2-7; v_call: TRBV11-1; cdr3_aa: CASSRTGVGEQYF
j_call: TRBJ2-7; v_call: TRBV30; cdr3_aa: CAWSVGEGYEQYF
j_call: TRBJ1-2; v_call: TRBV9; cdr3_aa: CASSVGDRGLSGGYTF
j_call: TRBJ1-2; v_call: TRBV5-1; cdr3_aa: CASSLDDFNYGYTF
j_call: TRBJ2-5; v_call: TRBV2; cdr3_aa: CASSEAAGAEGETQYF
j_call: TRBJ2-2; v_call: TRBV5-4; cdr3_aa: CASGINRGGAGTGELFF
j_call: TRBJ1-1; v_call: TRBV15; cdr3_aa: CATSRDNAITGFGTEAFF
j_call: TRBJ1-1; v_call: TRBV5-1; cdr3_aa: CASSLRGSDTEAFF
j_call: TRBJ1-2; v_call: TRBV28; cdr3_aa: CASSLTGGPYGYTF
j_call: TRBJ1-5; v_call: TRBV28; cdr3_aa: CASSLGQGWDQPQHF
j_call: TRBJ2-1; v_call: TRBV7-9; cdr3_aa: CASSLKAGAYNEQFF
j_call: TRBJ2-7; v_call: TRBV7-8; cdr3_aa: CASSLGSGTYEQYF
j_call: TRBJ2-5; v_call: TRBV5-3; cdr3_aa: CARSLGRGEQETQYF
j_call: TRBJ1-2; v_call: TRBV18; cdr3_aa: CASSQTPTGEYYGYTF
j_call: TRBJ1-2; v_call: TRBV7-8; cdr3_aa: CASSSTGGGYGYTF
j_call: TRBJ2-5; v_call: TRBV5-1; cdr3_aa: CASSLVDRGAETQYF
j_call: TRBJ1-6; v_call: TRBV7-8; cdr3_aa: CASSQGGQGASSPLHF
j_call: TRBJ1-2; v_call: TRBV28; cdr3_aa: CASSPTGVYGYTF
j_call: TRBJ1-2; v_call: TRBV4-2; cdr3_aa: CAGSQDGSQGQGAYGYTF
j_call: TRBJ2-7; v_call: TRBV6-5; cdr3_aa: CASSYGDSHYEQYF
j_call: TRBJ2-1; v_call: TRBV28; cdr3_aa: CASSRPEMYNEQFF
j_call: TRBJ2-7; v_call: TRBV4-1; cdr3_aa: CASSPRADSYEQYF
j_call: TRBJ1-2; v_call: TRBV5-5; cdr3_aa: CASSLWTDYGYTF
j_call: TRBJ2-3; v_call: TRBV30; cdr3_aa: CAWSRGEGVTDTQYF
j_call: TRBJ2-3; v_call: TRBV2; cdr3_aa: CASSPRTSGADTQYF
j_call: TRBJ1-1; v_call: TRBV5-4; cdr3_aa: CASSPGGRSGNTEAFF
j_call: TRBJ1-6; v_call: TRBV10-3; cdr3_aa: CAISESGDRDLHF
j_call: TRBJ2-5; v_call: TRBV5-1; cdr3_aa: CASSGGEKETQYF
j_call: TRBJ2-7; v_call: TRBV6-1; cdr3_aa: CASTYRGIEQYF
j_call: TRBJ2-7; v_call: TRBV5-6; cdr3_aa: CASSLQGSPYEQYF
j_call: TRBJ1-4; v_call: TRBV28; cdr3_aa: CASSSGQGYEKLFF
j_call: TRBJ2-1; v_call: TRBV27; cdr3_aa: CASSSLAGIYNEQFF
j_call: TRBJ1-2; v_call: TRBV5-6; cdr3_aa: CASTPFGGSYGYTF
j_call: TRBJ2-5; v_call: TRBV9; cdr3_aa: CASSVGRGGAEETQYF
j_call: TRBJ2-7; v_call: TRBV6-5; cdr3_aa: CASSYSLTGGSYEQYF
j_call: TRBJ2-7; v_call: TRBV11-1; cdr3_aa: CASSLGLRGSYEQYF
j_call: TRBJ2-3; v_call: TRBV27; cdr3_aa: CASSLASLAQGGDTQYF
j_call: TRBJ2-2; v_call: TRBV10-3; cdr3_aa: CAITRGDTGELFF
j_call: TRBJ1-2; v_call: TRBV6-1; cdr3_aa: CASSEGGDYGYTF
j_call: TRBJ1-5; v_call: TRBV25-1; cdr3_aa: CASSESGGKNQPQHF
j_call: TRBJ1-1; v_call: TRBV5-6; cdr3_aa: CASSRPGQGWTEAFF
j_call: TRBJ1-5; v_call: TRBV5-1; cdr3_aa: CASSFKGGDQPQHF
j_call: TRBJ1-3; v_call: TRBV11-3; cdr3_aa: CASSARGGNTIYF
j_call: TRBJ2-6; v_call: TRBV29-1; cdr3_aa: CSVAGHPSSGANVLTF
j_call: TRBJ2-3; v_call: TRBV4-1; cdr3_aa: CASSQEGLAGGDTQYF
j_call: TRBJ2-1; v_call: TRBV30; cdr3_aa: CAWSLGVRNEQFF
j_call: TRBJ1-1; v_call: TRBV2; cdr3_aa: CASSLDRSMNTEAFF
j_call: TRBJ2-2; v_call: TRBV2; cdr3_aa: CASTGGPPAGELFF
j_call: TRBJ2-7; v_call: TRBV5-4; cdr3_aa: CASSPGQDNYEQYF
j_call: TRBJ1-1; v_call: TRBV27; cdr3_aa: CASSLFAGDTEAFF